Below, one T cell receptor beta chain is given with its context. Via MiXCR, TCRdb re-called the 5' RACE reads, giving one row per CDR3 protein. The table records roughly 6,500 distinct CDR3 sequences, 7.5% to 9.5% of them present only once. The sample originates from a study of spatial heterogeneity in lung cancer. The time point denotes: sample taken at primary tumor resection. The CDR3 extends over 14 amino acids. Germline V lookup: CDR1 DFQATT, CDR2 SNEGSKA (reference sequence). Unmatched junction bases numbered 7, after V lost 6 bases and J lost 7 bases. This specimen was normal lung tissue next to the tumor, taken at surgery. The chain links TRBV20-1 to TRBJ1-5; 12 bases fit TRBD1. This TCR was recovered from a female donor with early-stage non-small cell lung cancer. The CDR3 loop is CSAPGTGGGQPQHF. CDR3 nucleotide sequence: TGCAGTGCGCCCGGGACAGGGGGCGGGCAGCCCCAGCATTTT.